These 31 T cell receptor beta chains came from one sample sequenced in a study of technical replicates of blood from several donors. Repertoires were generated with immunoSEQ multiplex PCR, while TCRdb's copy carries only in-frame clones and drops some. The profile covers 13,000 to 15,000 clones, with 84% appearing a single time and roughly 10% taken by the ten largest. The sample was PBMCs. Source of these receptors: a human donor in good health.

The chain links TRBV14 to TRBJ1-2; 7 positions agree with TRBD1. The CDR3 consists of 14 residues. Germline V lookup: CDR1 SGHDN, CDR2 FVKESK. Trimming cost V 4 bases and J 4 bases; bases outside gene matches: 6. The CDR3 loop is CASSPYDRVYGYTF. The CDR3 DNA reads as TGTGCCAGCAGCCCCTATGACAGGGTCTATGGCTACACCTTC.

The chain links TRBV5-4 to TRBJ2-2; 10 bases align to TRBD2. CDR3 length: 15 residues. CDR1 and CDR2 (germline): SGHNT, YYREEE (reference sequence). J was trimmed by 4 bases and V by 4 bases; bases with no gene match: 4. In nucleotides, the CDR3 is TGTGCCAGCAGCCTAGCGGGAGTGGGCACCGGGGAGCTGTTTTTT. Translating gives CASSLAGVGTGELFF.

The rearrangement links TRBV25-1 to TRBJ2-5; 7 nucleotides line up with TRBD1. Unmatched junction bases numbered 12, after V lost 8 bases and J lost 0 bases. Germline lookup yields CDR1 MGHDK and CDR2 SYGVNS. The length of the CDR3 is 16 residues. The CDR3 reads CASASKTGLYQETQYF. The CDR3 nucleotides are TGTGCCAGCGCATCCAAGACAGGGCTGTACCAAGAGACCCAGTACTTC. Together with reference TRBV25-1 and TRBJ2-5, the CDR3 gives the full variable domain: EADIYQTPRYLVIGTGKKITLECSQTMGHDKMYWYQQDPGMELHLIHYSYGVNSTEKGDLSSESTVSRIRTEHFPLTLESARPSHTSQYLCASASKTGLYQETQYFGPGTRLLVL.

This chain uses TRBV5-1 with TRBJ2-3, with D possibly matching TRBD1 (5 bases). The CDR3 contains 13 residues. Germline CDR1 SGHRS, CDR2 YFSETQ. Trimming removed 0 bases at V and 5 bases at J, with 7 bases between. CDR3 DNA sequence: TGCGCCAGCAGCTTGGGACAGATAGATACGCAGTATTTT. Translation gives CASSLGQIDTQYF. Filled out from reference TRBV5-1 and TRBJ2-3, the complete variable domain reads KAGVTQTPRYLIKTRGQQVTLSCSPISGHRSVSWYQQTPGQGLQFLFEYFSETQRNKGNFPGRFSGRQFSNSRSEMNVSTLELGDSALYLCASSLGQIDTQYFGPGTRLTVL.

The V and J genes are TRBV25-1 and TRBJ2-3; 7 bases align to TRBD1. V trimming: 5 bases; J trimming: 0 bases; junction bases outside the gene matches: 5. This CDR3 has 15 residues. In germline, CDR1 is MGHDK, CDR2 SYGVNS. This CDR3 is CASSFHRGSTDTQYF. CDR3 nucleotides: TGTGCCAGCAGTTTCCACAGGGGCAGCACAGATACGCAGTATTTT.

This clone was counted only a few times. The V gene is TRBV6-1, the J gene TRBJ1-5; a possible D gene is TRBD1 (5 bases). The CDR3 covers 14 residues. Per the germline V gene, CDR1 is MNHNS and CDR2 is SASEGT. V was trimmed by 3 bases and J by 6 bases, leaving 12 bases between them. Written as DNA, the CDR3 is TGTGCCAGCAGTGATGTAGGGGCTGGTCAGCCCCAGCATTTT. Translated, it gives CASSDVGAGQPQHF.

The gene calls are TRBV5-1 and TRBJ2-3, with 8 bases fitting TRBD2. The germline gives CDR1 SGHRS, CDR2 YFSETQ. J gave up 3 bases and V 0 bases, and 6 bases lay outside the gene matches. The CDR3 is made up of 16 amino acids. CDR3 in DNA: TGCGCCAGCAGCTTGGGATTCGGGGGGGGAACAGATACGCAGTATTTT. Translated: CASSLGFGGGTDTQYF.

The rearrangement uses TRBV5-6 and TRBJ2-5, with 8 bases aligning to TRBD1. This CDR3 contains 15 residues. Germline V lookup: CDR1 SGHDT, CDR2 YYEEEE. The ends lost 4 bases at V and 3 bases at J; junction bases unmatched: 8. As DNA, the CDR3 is TGTGCCAGCAGCCTGGACAGGGTGTTGAAAGAGACCCAGTACTTC. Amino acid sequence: CASSLDRVLKETQYF.

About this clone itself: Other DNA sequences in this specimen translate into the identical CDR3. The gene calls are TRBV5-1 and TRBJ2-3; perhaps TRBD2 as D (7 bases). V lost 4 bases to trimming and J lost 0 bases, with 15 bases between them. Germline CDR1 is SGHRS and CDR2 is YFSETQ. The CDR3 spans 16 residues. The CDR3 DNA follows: TGCGCCAGCAGCCCGGGGGCTAGCGGTAGCACAGATACGCAGTATTTT. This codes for CASSPGASGSTDTQYF.

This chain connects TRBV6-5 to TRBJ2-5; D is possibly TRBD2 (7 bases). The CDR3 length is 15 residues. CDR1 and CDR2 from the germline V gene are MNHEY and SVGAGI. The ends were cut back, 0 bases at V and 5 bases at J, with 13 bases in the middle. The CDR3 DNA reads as TGTGCCAGCAGTTACTCGGGGGGGCGCGGGGAGACCCAGTACTTC. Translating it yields CASSYSGGRGETQYF.

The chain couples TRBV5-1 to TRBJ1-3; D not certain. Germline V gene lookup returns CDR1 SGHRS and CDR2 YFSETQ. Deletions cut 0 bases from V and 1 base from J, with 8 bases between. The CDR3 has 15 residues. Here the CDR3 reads CASSLDSTSGNTIYF. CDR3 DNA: TGCGCCAGCAGCTTGGACAGTACGTCTGGAAACACCATATATTTT.

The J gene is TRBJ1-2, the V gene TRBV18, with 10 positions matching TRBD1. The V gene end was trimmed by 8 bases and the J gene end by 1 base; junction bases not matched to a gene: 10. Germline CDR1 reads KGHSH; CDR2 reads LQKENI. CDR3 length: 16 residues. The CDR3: CASSPGQGTVNYGYTF. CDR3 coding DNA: TGTGCCAGCAGTCCGGGACAGGGGACCGTTAACTATGGCTACACCTTC.

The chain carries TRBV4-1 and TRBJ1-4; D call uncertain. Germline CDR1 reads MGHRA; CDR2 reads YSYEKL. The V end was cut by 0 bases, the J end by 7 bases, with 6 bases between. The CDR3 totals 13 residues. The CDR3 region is CASSQDWSEKLFF. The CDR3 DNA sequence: TGCGCCAGCAGCCAAGATTGGAGTGAAAAACTGTTTTTT.

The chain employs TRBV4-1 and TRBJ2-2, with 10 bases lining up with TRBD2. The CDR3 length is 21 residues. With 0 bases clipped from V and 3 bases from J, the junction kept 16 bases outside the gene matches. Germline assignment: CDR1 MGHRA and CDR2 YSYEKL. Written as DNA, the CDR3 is TGCGCCAGCAGCCAAGATCTGGGGGTCCTAGCGGGAGAAAGGTACACCGGGGAGCTGTTTTTT. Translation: CASSQDLGVLAGERYTGELFF.

CDR3 sequence reads: CASSPPGTGWYEQYF. CDR3 DNA sequence: TGTGCCAGCAGCCCCCCCGGGACAGGGTGGTACGAGCAGTACTTC. The genes are TRBV5-6 and TRBJ2-7; 9 bases fit TRBD1. The germline V gene encodes CDR1 SGHDT and CDR2 YYEEEE. The trim removed 4 bases at V and 4 bases at J, leaving 9 bases unmatched. The CDR3 covers 15 residues.

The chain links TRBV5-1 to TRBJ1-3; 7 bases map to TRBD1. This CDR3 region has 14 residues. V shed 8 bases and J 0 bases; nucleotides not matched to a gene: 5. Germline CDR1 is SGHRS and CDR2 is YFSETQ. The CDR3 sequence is CASRDSNSGNTIYF. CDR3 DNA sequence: TGCGCCAGTCGGGACAGTAACTCTGGAAACACCATATATTTT.

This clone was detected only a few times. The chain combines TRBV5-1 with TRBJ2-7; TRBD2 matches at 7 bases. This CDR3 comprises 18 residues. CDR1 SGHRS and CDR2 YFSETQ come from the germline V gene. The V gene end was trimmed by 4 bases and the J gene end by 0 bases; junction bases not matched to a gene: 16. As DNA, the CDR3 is TGCGCCAGCAGCCAGCCCCCATTAATTAGCGGGTTCTCCTACGAGCAGTACTTC. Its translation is CASSQPPLISGFSYEQYF.

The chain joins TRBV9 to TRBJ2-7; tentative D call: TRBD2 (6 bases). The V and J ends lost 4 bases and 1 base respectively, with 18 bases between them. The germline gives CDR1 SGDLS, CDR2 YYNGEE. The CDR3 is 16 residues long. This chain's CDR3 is CASSLRGGWGSYEQYF. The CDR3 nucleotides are TGTGCCAGCAGCCTAAGAGGAGGGTGGGGATCCTACGAGCAGTACTTC.

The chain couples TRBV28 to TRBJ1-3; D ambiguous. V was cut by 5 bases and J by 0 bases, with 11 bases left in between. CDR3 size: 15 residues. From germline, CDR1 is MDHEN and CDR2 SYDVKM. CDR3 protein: CASSISLSSGNTIYF. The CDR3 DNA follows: TGTGCCAGCAGTATATCACTTAGCTCTGGAAACACCATATATTTT.

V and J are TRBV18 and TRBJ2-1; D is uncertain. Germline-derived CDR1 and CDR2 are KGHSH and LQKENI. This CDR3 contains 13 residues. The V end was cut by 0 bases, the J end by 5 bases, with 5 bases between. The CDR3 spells CASSPPSDNEQFF. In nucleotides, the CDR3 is TGTGCCAGCTCACCACCCTCAGACAATGAGCAGTTCTTC. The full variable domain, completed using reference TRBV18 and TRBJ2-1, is NAGVMQNPRHLVRRRGQEARLRCSPMKGHSHVYWYRQLPEEGLKFMVYLQKENIIDESGMPKERFSAEFPKEGPSILRIQQVVRGDSAAYFCASSPPSDNEQFFGPGTRLTVL.

DNA of the CDR3: TGCAGTGCTAGCAGTAACTATGGCTACACCTTC. Translated, it gives CSASSNYGYTF. The chain carries TRBV20-1 and TRBJ1-2; D call uncertain. Germline V gene data show CDR1 as DFQATT and CDR2 as SNEGSKA (reference sequence). Trimming stripped 3 bases from V and 1 base from J, with 3 bases between. This CDR3 region has 11 residues.

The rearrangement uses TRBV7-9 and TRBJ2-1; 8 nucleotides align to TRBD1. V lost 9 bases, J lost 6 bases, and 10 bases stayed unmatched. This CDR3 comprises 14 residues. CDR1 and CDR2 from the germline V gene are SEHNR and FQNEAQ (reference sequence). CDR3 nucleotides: TGTGCCAGTATGGACAGGGTTTGGCCCAATGAGCAGTTCTTC. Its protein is CASMDRVWPNEQFF.

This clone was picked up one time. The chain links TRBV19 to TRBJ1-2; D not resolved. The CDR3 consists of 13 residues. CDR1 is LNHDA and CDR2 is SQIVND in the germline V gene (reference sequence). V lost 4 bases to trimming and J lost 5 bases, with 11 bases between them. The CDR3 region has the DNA TGTGCCAGTAGTACTGGCTTATATTATGGCTACACCTTC. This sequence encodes CASSTGLYYGYTF.

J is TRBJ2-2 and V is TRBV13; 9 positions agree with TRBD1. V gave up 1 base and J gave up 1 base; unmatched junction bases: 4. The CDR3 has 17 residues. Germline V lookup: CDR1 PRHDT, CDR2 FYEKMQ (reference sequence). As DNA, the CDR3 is TGTGCCAGCAGCTTAGTAGGGACAGGGTTGAACACCGGGGAGCTGTTTTTT. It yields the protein CASSLVGTGLNTGELFF.

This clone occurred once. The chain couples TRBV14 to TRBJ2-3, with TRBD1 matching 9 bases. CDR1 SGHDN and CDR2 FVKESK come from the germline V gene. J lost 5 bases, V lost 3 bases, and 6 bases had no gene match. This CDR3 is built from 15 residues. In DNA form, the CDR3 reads TGTGCCAGCAGCCAGCCGGGACAGGGATTAGATACGCAGTATTTT. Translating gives CASSQPGQGLDTQYF.

The CDR3: CASSSMTSSSGNTIYF. The CDR3 coding sequence is TGTGCCAGCAGCTCCATGACATCCAGCTCTGGAAACACCATATATTTT. The V and J genes are TRBV5-6 and TRBJ1-3; D is unclear. This CDR3 is 16 amino acids long. Germline V lookup: CDR1 SGHDT, CDR2 YYEEEE. V was cut by 3 bases and J by 0 bases, with 13 bases left in between.

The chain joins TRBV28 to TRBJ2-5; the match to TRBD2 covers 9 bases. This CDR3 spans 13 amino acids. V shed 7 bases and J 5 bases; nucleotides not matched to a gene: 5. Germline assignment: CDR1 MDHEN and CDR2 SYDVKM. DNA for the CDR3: TGTGCCAGCAATACGCGGGGGGGGGAGACCCAGTACTTC. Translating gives CASNTRGGETQYF.

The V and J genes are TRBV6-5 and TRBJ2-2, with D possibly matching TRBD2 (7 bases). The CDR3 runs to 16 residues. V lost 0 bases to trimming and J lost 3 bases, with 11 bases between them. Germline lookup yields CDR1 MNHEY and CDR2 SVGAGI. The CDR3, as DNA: TGTGCCAGCAGTTACTCTAGGGGGGGGCACACCGGGGAGCTGTTTTTT. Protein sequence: CASSYSRGGHTGELFF.

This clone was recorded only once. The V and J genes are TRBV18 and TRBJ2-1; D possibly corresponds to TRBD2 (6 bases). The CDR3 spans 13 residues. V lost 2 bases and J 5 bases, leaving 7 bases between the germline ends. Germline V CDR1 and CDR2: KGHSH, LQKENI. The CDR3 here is CASSPKRDNEQFF. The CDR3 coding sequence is TGTGCCAGCTCACCAAAGCGGGACAATGAGCAGTTCTTC. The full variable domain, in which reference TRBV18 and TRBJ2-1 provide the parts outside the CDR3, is NAGVMQNPRHLVRRRGQEARLRCSPMKGHSHVYWYRQLPEEGLKFMVYLQKENIIDESGMPKERFSAEFPKEGPSILRIQQVVRGDSAAYFCASSPKRDNEQFFGPGTRLTVL.

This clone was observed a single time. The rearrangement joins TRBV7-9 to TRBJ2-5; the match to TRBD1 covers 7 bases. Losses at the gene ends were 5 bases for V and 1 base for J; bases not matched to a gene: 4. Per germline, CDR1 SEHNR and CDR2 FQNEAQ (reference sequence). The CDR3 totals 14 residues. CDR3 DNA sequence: TGTGCCAGCAGCCGGGACAGAGCCCAAGAGACCCAGTACTTC. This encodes CASSRDRAQETQYF.

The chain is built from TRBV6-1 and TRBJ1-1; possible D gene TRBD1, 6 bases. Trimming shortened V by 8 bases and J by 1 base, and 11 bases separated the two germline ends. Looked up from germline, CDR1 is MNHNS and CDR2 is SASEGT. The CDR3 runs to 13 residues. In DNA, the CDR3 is TGTGCCAGCCAAGGACAGAAGAACACTGAAGCTTTCTTT. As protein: CASQGQKNTEAFF.